This T cell receptor (beta chain) was recorded in a study of T cells after yellow fever vaccination. TCRdb used MiXCR to reprocess the 5' RACE reads, holding one entry per CDR3 protein. The data hold fewer than 450,000 distinct CDR3 sequences, with around a tenth observed a single time. This clonotype has ten or more counts. CDR1 SGHRS and CDR2 YFSETQ come from the germline V gene. CDR3 length: 14 residues. V shed 5 bases and J shed 2 bases, with 12 bases lying between them. This receptor was obtained from a man between 18 and 29 years old who received the YFV17D yellow fever vaccine. The sample in question was PBMCs, obtained on the day of the first yellow fever vaccination. This chain connects TRBV5-1 to TRBJ2-3, with D tentatively TRBD2 (6 bases). The CDR3 coding sequence is TGCGCCAGCAGAGAGGAGGGATCCACAGATACGCAGTATTTT. It translates to CASREEGSTDTQYF.